This is a list of T cell receptor beta chains from one sample in a study of somatic mutations in cytotoxic T cells in rheumatoid arthritis. Repertoires were generated with immunoSEQ multiplex PCR, while TCRdb's copy carries only in-frame clones and drops some. The repertoire holds approximately 25,000 clones, with roughly four fifths as singletons. Sequencing used CD8+ T cells sorted from blood. The receptors were sampled from a woman aged 18 to 35 in good health. Each CDR3 is given with its conserved first and last residue. Each record gives: D gene, V gene, clone size, J gene, CDR3 DNA, CDR3 protein. A D gene is named only where the DNA matches it firmly. Size tells how often a clone was seen (once, few, many) or the class of an expanded clone, and some rows leave it out.

D: -
V: TRBV14
size: -
J: TRBJ2-2
DNA: TGTGCCAGCAGCCAAGTCAGCGGAAACACCGGGGAGCTGTTTTTT
CDR3: CASSQVSGNTGELFF

D: -
V: TRBV7-9
size: -
J: TRBJ1-2
DNA: TGTGCCAGCAGCCCTACGAGCCATATAGATGGCTACACCTTC
CDR3: CASSPTSHIDGYTF

D: -
V: TRBV11-2
size: -
J: TRBJ1-2
DNA: TGTGCCGGCAGCTTAGATAGCAAGGGAGGCGGCTACACCTTC
CDR3: CAGSLDSKGGGYTF

D: -
V: TRBV12-5
size: few
J: TRBJ1-5
DNA: TGTGCTAGTGGTTTGTCCGATGACAAATCGTATCAGCCCCAGCATTTT
CDR3: CASGLSDDKSYQPQHF

D: -
V: TRBV10-1
size: few
J: TRBJ2-3
DNA: TGCGCCAGCGCAGGGGAACCAGATACGCAGTATTTT
CDR3: CASAGEPDTQYF

D: -
V: TRBV6-1
size: few
J: TRBJ1-1
DNA: TGTGCCAGCAGTGATGGCACTGAAGCTTTCTTT
CDR3: CASSDGTEAFF

D: TRBD1
V: TRBV6-1
size: -
J: TRBJ1-2
DNA: TGTGCCAGCAGTGAAGTGATACAGGGGGCTCCCTATAGTAGTCACACCTTC
CDR3: CASSEVIQGAPYSSHTF

D: TRBD1
V: TRBV2
size: -
J: TRBJ2-6
DNA: TGTGCCAGCAGTGAAGCAGGACAGGGAGTCCTCGGTGGGGCCAACGTCCTGACTTTC
CDR3: CASSEAGQGVLGGANVLTF

D: -
V: TRBV19
size: few
J: TRBJ1-4
DNA: TGTGCCAGTAGTATAGGCGACCGGAGGGGCGAAAAACTGTTTTTT
CDR3: CASSIGDRRGEKLFF

D: -
V: TRBV25-1
size: -
J: TRBJ2-1
DNA: TGTGCCAGCAGTGACGTTGGGGGGCAGAATGAGCAGTTCTTC
CDR3: CASSDVGGQNEQFF

D: -
V: TRBV11-2
size: few
J: TRBJ2-7
DNA: TGTGCCAGCAGCTTAAGCTCTTCCTACGAGCAGTACTTC
CDR3: CASSLSSSYEQYF

D: -
V: TRBV27
size: -
J: TRBJ2-3
DNA: TGTGCCAGTGGGTGGCTAGCGGTAGAGGGGGCCCCAGATACGCAGTATTTT
CDR3: CASGWLAVEGAPDTQYF

D: -
V: TRBV7-9
size: -
J: TRBJ2-3
DNA: TGTGCCAGCAGCCCTAGCCCTTGGGGAGCTAGCACAGATACGCAGTATTTT
CDR3: CASSPSPWGASTDTQYF

D: -
V: TRBV7-7
size: -
J: TRBJ2-7
DNA: TGTGCCAGCAGCTTAGAGGCAACCTACGAGCAGTACTTC
CDR3: CASSLEATYEQYF

D: -
V: TRBV6-6
size: -
J: TRBJ1-1
DNA: TGTGCCAGCAGTCGGGGTGAAGCTTTCTTT
CDR3: CASSRGEAFF

D: -
V: TRBV7-2
size: -
J: TRBJ2-1
DNA: TGTGCCAACGCCATTTGGGACGTCGATGGGTATGAGCAGTTCTTC
CDR3: CANAIWDVDGYEQFF

D: TRBD2
V: TRBV29-1
size: few
J: TRBJ2-1
DNA: TGCAGCGTTGAAGTCTGGACTAGCGGAGACAATGAGCAGTTCTTC
CDR3: CSVEVWTSGDNEQFF

D: -
V: TRBV13
size: once
J: TRBJ2-3
DNA: TGTGCCAGCAGCTTAGCGGAGGTCAGCACAGATACGCAGTATTTT
CDR3: CASSLAEVSTDTQYF

D: -
V: TRBV4-1
size: -
J: TRBJ2-3
DNA: TGCGCCAGCAGCCAAGCTGAGACAGTACTCACAGATACGCAGTATTTT
CDR3: CASSQAETVLTDTQYF

D: -
V: TRBV30
size: -
J: TRBJ2-3
DNA: TGTGCCTGGGGGGACGGATCAAATACGCAGTATTTT
CDR3: CAWGDGSNTQYF

D: -
V: TRBV19
size: -
J: TRBJ2-7
DNA: TGTGCCAGTAGTATCGAGGACGGCTACGAGCAGTACTTC
CDR3: CASSIEDGYEQYF

D: TRBD2
V: TRBV10-3
size: -
J: TRBJ2-3
DNA: TGTGCCATCAGTGAGGGGCCAAGCGGGAATACGCAGTATTTT
CDR3: CAISEGPSGNTQYF

D: TRBD2
V: TRBV5-3
size: once
J: TRBJ2-2
DNA: TGTGCTCCGGGAGGGGGTGGAACCGGGGAGCTGTTTTTT
CDR3: CAPGGGGTGELFF

D: TRBD1
V: TRBV4-1
size: once
J: TRBJ2-1
DNA: TGCGCCAGCAGCCAAGTCGGCGGGACAGGGGGCAATGAGCAGTTCTTC
CDR3: CASSQVGGTGGNEQFF

D: -
V: TRBV6-5
size: once
J: TRBJ2-1
DNA: TGTGCCAGCAGTTACCCCGGAGGGTACAATGAGCAGTTCTTC
CDR3: CASSYPGGYNEQFF

D: TRBD1
V: TRBV5-6
size: once
J: TRBJ1-2
DNA: TGTGCCAGCAGCTTGCTGAATTCGGGACAGGGGGCAATCAACTATGGCTACACCTTC
CDR3: CASSLLNSGQGAINYGYTF

D: TRBD1
V: TRBV6-1
size: -
J: TRBJ1-5
DNA: TGTGCCAGCAGTGAAGCGAGGGGGACAGCGAATCAGCCCCAGCATTTT
CDR3: CASSEARGTANQPQHF

D: -
V: TRBV28
size: -
J: TRBJ1-5
DNA: TGTGCCAGCAGCCTCGGGGGGACGACCCCCACGTATAGCAATCAGCCCCAGCATTTT
CDR3: CASSLGGTTPTYSNQPQHF

D: -
V: TRBV2
size: -
J: TRBJ1-4
DNA: TGTGCCAGCAGTGTGAGGAGAGGGCAGGGGAATGAAAAACTGTTTTTT
CDR3: CASSVRRGQGNEKLFF

D: -
V: TRBV27
size: -
J: TRBJ1-5
DNA: TGTGCCAGCAGCCCCTCGGGGCAGGGGACGAGGCAGCCCCAGCATTTT
CDR3: CASSPSGQGTRQPQHF

D: TRBD2
V: TRBV5-4
size: -
J: TRBJ2-1
DNA: TGTGCCAGCAGCTTGAGTAGCGGGAGGGTGGATGAGCAGTTCTTC
CDR3: CASSLSSGRVDEQFF

D: TRBD2
V: TRBV2
size: once
J: TRBJ2-1
DNA: TGTGCCAGCAGTGAAGCTAGCGGGGGGGCTAATGAGCAGTTCTTC
CDR3: CASSEASGGANEQFF

D: TRBD1
V: TRBV28
size: -
J: TRBJ2-2
DNA: TGTGCCAGCAGCCCATCTCGGACAGGGAACACCGGGGAGCTGTTTTTT
CDR3: CASSPSRTGNTGELFF

D: -
V: TRBV6-1
size: -
J: TRBJ2-2
DNA: TGTGCCAGCAGGACCGGGGAGCTGTTTTTT
CDR3: CASRTGELFF

D: TRBD1
V: TRBV5-1
size: -
J: TRBJ1-5
DNA: TGCGCCAGCAGCCCCGGTGGGACAGGGAATCAGCCCCAGCATTTT
CDR3: CASSPGGTGNQPQHF

D: -
V: TRBV7-8
size: -
J: TRBJ2-3
DNA: TGTGCCAGCAGCCTACTAGTTTCCCTCACAGATACGCAGTATTTT
CDR3: CASSLLVSLTDTQYF

D: -
V: TRBV28
size: -
J: TRBJ2-3
DNA: TGTGCCAGCAGTTTGGTCGATACGCAGTATTTT
CDR3: CASSLVDTQYF

D: TRBD2
V: TRBV13
size: -
J: TRBJ2-5
DNA: TGTGCCAGCAGCCTCCGACTAGCGGGGGGCCAAATGGGAGAGACCCAGTACTTC
CDR3: CASSLRLAGGQMGETQYF

D: TRBD2
V: TRBV14
size: -
J: TRBJ2-1
DNA: TGTGCCAGCAGCCAAGTGGGTCTAGCGGGCCAACATGAGCAGTTCTTC
CDR3: CASSQVGLAGQHEQFF

D: -
V: TRBV7-9
size: -
J: TRBJ1-2
DNA: TGTGCCAGCAGCTTAGATCTAGGTCCTTCTTATGGCTACACCTTC
CDR3: CASSLDLGPSYGYTF

D: TRBD1
V: TRBV5-4
size: -
J: TRBJ2-1
DNA: TGTGCCAGCAGCTACAGGGGGCTAGCGGATGAGCAGTTCTTC
CDR3: CASSYRGLADEQFF

D: -
V: TRBV28
size: -
J: TRBJ2-7
DNA: TGTGCCAGCAGTTCCCCGGGGGCCGTGTCCTACGAGCAGTACTTC
CDR3: CASSSPGAVSYEQYF

D: TRBD1
V: TRBV27
size: -
J: TRBJ1-1
DNA: TGTGCCAGCAGTCCCGGACAGGGAGCGGAAGCTTTCTTT
CDR3: CASSPGQGAEAFF

D: -
V: TRBV13
size: -
J: TRBJ2-5
DNA: TGTGCCAGCAGCTTAGGACGGCCAGTCGAGACCCAGTACTTC
CDR3: CASSLGRPVETQYF

D: TRBD2
V: TRBV2
size: -
J: TRBJ2-7
DNA: TGTGCCAGCAGCTCCGGGACTACCTACGAGCAGTACTTC
CDR3: CASSSGTTYEQYF

D: TRBD2
V: TRBV9
size: few
J: TRBJ2-1
DNA: TGTGCCAGCAGCGTCGGGACTAGCGGGGAGTATGAGCAGTTCTTC
CDR3: CASSVGTSGEYEQFF

D: -
V: TRBV11-3
size: -
J: TRBJ2-1
DNA: TGTGCCAGCAGCTTACGACTTGGGGACTACAATGAGCAGTTCTTC
CDR3: CASSLRLGDYNEQFF

D: TRBD1
V: TRBV7-6
size: few
J: TRBJ1-4
DNA: TGTGCCAGCAGCGGTCCTGGACAGGGTCTGTTTTTT
CDR3: CASSGPGQGLFF

D: TRBD1
V: TRBV2
size: -
J: TRBJ1-2
DNA: TGTGCCAGCAGTGATCCCAGACAGGGGGCGGGCTATGGCTACACCTTC
CDR3: CASSDPRQGAGYGYTF

D: -
V: TRBV4-1
size: -
J: TRBJ2-3
DNA: TGCGCCAGCAGCCAAGAGCCAGGCGTCACAGATACGCAGTATTTT
CDR3: CASSQEPGVTDTQYF

D: -
V: TRBV4-1
size: once
J: TRBJ2-1
DNA: TGCGCCAGCAGCCAAGGAGGGGGGAATGAGCAGTTCTTC
CDR3: CASSQGGGNEQFF

D: -
V: TRBV27
size: once
J: TRBJ2-1
DNA: TGTGCCAGCAGTTTCCTGACGACAGTTCCCTACAATGAGCAGTTCTTC
CDR3: CASSFLTTVPYNEQFF

D: -
V: TRBV7-8
size: -
J: TRBJ2-7
DNA: TGTGCCAGCAGCCCCACCGGGGAAAGCCTTTCTACGGGGCAGTACTTC
CDR3: CASSPTGESLSTGQYF